This passage covers 25 T cell receptor beta chains from one sample sequenced in a study of brain metastases from non-small cell lung cancer. Assay used: immunoSEQ multiplex PCR; TCRdb lists only in-frame clones, some missing. The profile shows about 2,600 clones, about 90% of them singletons. The sequencing input was primary lung tumor tissue. These receptors came from a donor aged 40 or over with non-small cell lung cancer.

V usage is TRBV7-6 and J usage is TRBJ2-7; D not certain. The germline CDR1 and CDR2 sequences are SGHVS and FNYEAQ. The CDR3 is 13 amino acids. V gave up 1 base and J gave up 2 bases, with 6 bases separating them. CDR3 in amino acids: CASSLGRAYEQYF. The CDR3 DNA sequence: TGTGCCAGCAGCTTAGGAAGAGCCTACGAGCAGTACTTC.

The chain combines TRBV6-5 with TRBJ2-7; no reliable D call. Germline CDR1 and CDR2: MNHEY and SVGAGI. The CDR3 totals 13 residues. Trimming removed 8 bases at V and 3 bases at J, with 14 bases between. The DNA for the CDR3 is TGTGCCAGCGCGTCGCACGCACGCTACGAGCAGTACTTC. Translated: CASASHARYEQYF.

The sample holds one count of this clone. V and J are TRBV6-1 and TRBJ2-4; unclear D gene. The CDR3 has 16 amino acids. Germline CDR1 is MNHNS and CDR2 is SASEGT. Trimming took 1 base from V and 0 from J, leaving 10 bases between them. This CDR3 is CASSEGPSVAKNIQYF. CDR3 DNA sequence: TGTGCCAGCAGTGAAGGTCCCTCCGTAGCCAAAAACATTCAGTACTTC.

V and J are TRBV29-1 and TRBJ2-3, with D perhaps TRBD2 (5 bases). The V gene's germline CDR1 is SQVTM and CDR2 ANQGSEA. CDR3 length: 14 amino acids. V lost 6 bases and J lost 5, with 18 bases in between. CDR3 bases: TGCAGCGTGTCCCAGGCTAGCTACAGAGATACGCAGTATTTT. It encodes CSVSQASYRDTQYF.

The chain's CDR3 is CASSSLDRLFSAEAFF. The CDR3 region has the DNA TGTGCCAGCAGTTCACTGGACAGGCTGTTTAGTGCTGAAGCTTTCTTT. The genes are TRBV27 and TRBJ1-1; TRBD1 aligns across 7 bases. Unmatched junction bases numbered 14, after V lost 4 bases and J lost 6 bases. The CDR3 length is 16 residues. Germline CDR1 is MNHEY and CDR2 is SMNVEV (reference sequence).

The V and J genes are TRBV11-3 and TRBJ2-1; D is ambiguous. The V gene's germline CDR1 is SGHNT and CDR2 YENEEA. Trimming took 4 bases from V and 9 from J, leaving 7 bases between them. The CDR3 consists of 11 residues. Written as DNA, the CDR3 is TGTGCCAGCAGCTCCAGTAGTGAGCAGTTCTTC. It encodes CASSSSSEQFF.

Only one count was recorded for this clone. This chain links TRBV9 with TRBJ2-3, with D unclear. Trimming pared 0 bases from V and 7 bases from J, leaving 15 bases between. Germline values: CDR1 SGDLS, CDR2 YYNGEE. The CDR3 consists of 15 residues. This CDR3 is CASSVVVGMRNTQYF. CDR3 sequence (DNA): TGTGCCAGCAGCGTAGTTGTAGGAATGAGAAATACGCAGTATTTT.

As to this clone: A read error may account for a junction end that differs from germline. V and J are TRBV6-2 or TRBV6-3 and TRBJ2-3; D might be TRBD1 (5 bases). The CDR3 contains 15 residues. Germline V gene data show CDR1 as MNHEY and CDR2 as SVGEGT. This CDR3 reads CTSSYSIKGADTQYF. DNA of the CDR3: TGTACCAGCAGTTACTCGATTAAAGGGGCAGATACGCAGTATTTT.

The rearrangement links TRBV9 to TRBJ2-5; D is unresolved. The CDR3 spans 13 residues. Trimming shortened V by 3 bases and J by 4 bases, and 10 bases separated the two germline ends. Germline CDR1 SGDLS, CDR2 YYNGEE. DNA for the CDR3: TGTGCCAGCAGCGGGCTGAGGAGAGAGACCCAGTACTTC. Protein sequence: CASSGLRRETQYF.

V is TRBV6-1 and J is TRBJ1-5; a weak D match, TRBD1 (5 bases). The V end lost 6 bases, the J end lost 7 bases, and 16 bases lay between the germline ends. The germline V gene has CDR1 MNHNS and CDR2 SASEGT. This CDR3 contains 14 residues. The CDR3 spells CASSNADSNQPQHF. Here the CDR3 DNA reads TGTGCCAGCAGCAACGCCGACAGTAACCAGCCCCAGCATTTT.

This sequence joins TRBV19 and TRBJ1-1; 8 bases map to TRBD1. The CDR3 extends over 13 amino acids. The germline V gene encodes CDR1 LNHDA and CDR2 SQIVND (reference sequence). Germline trimming cut 7 bases from V and 5 bases from J; bases unmatched to any gene: 6. The CDR3 is CASNRQGITEAFF. The DNA of the CDR3 is TGTGCCAGTAACAGACAGGGGATTACTGAAGCTTTCTTT.

This clone came up a few times. The V call is TRBV19, the J call TRBJ2-2, with 9 bases aligning to TRBD1. The CDR3 is made up of 14 amino acids. V dropped 6 bases and J dropped 4; count of bases not matched to a gene: 3. The germline gives CDR1 LNHDA, CDR2 SQIVND (reference sequence). As DNA, the CDR3 is TGTGCCAGTAGCGGGACAGGGTCCACCGGGGAGCTGTTTTTT. Its translation is CASSGTGSTGELFF.

J is TRBJ1-2 and V is TRBV6-5; D gene uncertain. V was clipped by 0 bases and J by 4 bases, with 9 bases between them. CDR3 length: 14 residues. Per germline, CDR1 MNHEY and CDR2 SVGAGI. The CDR3 here is CASSYSNAGYGYTF. CDR3 nucleotides: TGTGCCAGCAGTTACTCGAATGCAGGCTATGGCTACACCTTC.

J is TRBJ2-5 and V is TRBV3-1 (or the pseudogene TRBV3-2); 8 bases agree with TRBD2. This CDR3 comprises 16 residues. V was clipped by 7 bases and J by 4 bases; unmatched bases: 14. Per the germline V gene, CDR1 is LGHDT and CDR2 is YNNKEL (reference sequence). The CDR3 reads CASNLKYSGSGETQYF. In nucleotides, the CDR3 is TGTGCCAGCAATTTAAAGTACAGCGGGAGTGGAGAGACCCAGTACTTC.

J is TRBJ1-2 and V is TRBV12-5, with 7 bases identical to TRBD1. The CDR3 is made up of 16 amino acids. Losses at the gene ends were 2 bases for V and 1 base for J; bases not matched to a gene: 7. CDR1 is LGHNT, CDR2 FRNRAP, per germline. The CDR3 sequence: CASGLQRQGLNYGYTF. CDR3 nucleotide sequence: TGTGCTAGTGGTTTGCAAAGACAGGGACTTAACTATGGCTACACCTTC.

The chain joins TRBV28 to TRBJ2-7, with 7 positions matching TRBD1. The V segment lost 6 bases and the J segment 0 bases; nucleotides outside the gene matches: 5. Germline CDR1 reads MDHEN; CDR2 reads SYDVKM. This CDR3 region has 14 residues. The CDR3: CASSKQGISYEQYF. CDR3 nucleotide sequence: TGTGCCAGCAGCAAACAGGGGATCTCCTACGAGCAGTACTTC. Variable domain in full (rest from reference TRBV28 and TRBJ2-7): DVKVTQSSRYLVKRTGEKVFLECVQDMDHENMFWYRQDPGLGLRLIYFSYDVKMKEKGDIPEGYSVSREKKERFSLILESASTNQTSMYLCASSKQGISYEQYFGPGTRLTVT.

This rearrangement joins TRBV7-6 to TRBJ1-3; D ambiguous. Germline V gives CDR1 SGHVS, CDR2 FNYEAQ. Trimming stripped 5 bases from V and 5 bases from J, with 10 bases between. The CDR3 totals 13 residues. The DNA for the CDR3 is TGTGCCAGCAGCCCGGGGTCGCGAAACACCATATATTTT. Translation gives CASSPGSRNTIYF.

Comment on this clone: Other DNA sequences in this sample translate to the same CDR3. The gene calls are TRBV5-5 and TRBJ2-2, with 7 bases identical to TRBD1. J gave up 2 bases and V 4 bases, and 8 bases lay outside the gene matches. Looked up from germline, CDR1 is SGHKS and CDR2 is YYEKEE (reference sequence). CDR3 size: 16 residues. CDR3 DNA sequence: TGTGCCAGCAGCACTCACTACAGGGGAAACACCGGGGAGCTGTTTTTT. Amino acids: CASSTHYRGNTGELFF.

Concerning this clone: Other DNA sequences from this sample encode an identical CDR3 as well. V usage is TRBV11-1 and J usage is TRBJ2-1, with 9 positions matching TRBD2. CDR1 SGHAT and CDR2 FQDESV come from the germline V gene (reference sequence). V lost 1 base and J lost 8; bases outside the gene matches: 9. There are 16 residues in the CDR3. The DNA for the CDR3 is TGTGCCAGCAGCTTAGGCGGCGGGGGGGCGACCGATGAGCAGTTCTTC. It yields the protein CASSLGGGGATDEQFF.

This sequence joins TRBV5-6 and TRBJ1-2; D might be TRBD1 (6 bases). V gave up 2 bases and J gave up 2 bases, with 10 bases separating them. Germline V gives CDR1 SGHDT, CDR2 YYEEEE. The CDR3 length is 14 residues. Here the CDR3 DNA reads TGTGCCAGCAGCTTCAGGGGCAGAAACTATGGCTACACCTTC. This encodes CASSFRGRNYGYTF.

The chain is built from TRBV10-3 and TRBJ2-5, with D uncertain. Germline assignment: CDR1 ENHRY and CDR2 SYGVKD. This CDR3 contains 14 residues. Trimming removed 6 bases from V and 4 bases from J, with 15 bases in between. In DNA, the CDR3 is TGTGCCATCAGGGCCCAGGCCCCAAGAGAGACCCAGTACTTC. Its protein product is CAIRAQAPRETQYF.

A remark on this clone: An end of the junction differs from the germline gene, which may be a read error. The chain carries TRBV12-3 or TRBV12-4 and TRBJ2-7; D is ambiguous. CDR3 length: 12 amino acids. The CDR3 coding sequence is TGTGCCAGTAGTTTATCCCTCTACGAGCAGTACTTC. It encodes CASSLSLYEQYF.

The rearrangement joins TRBV6-5 to TRBJ1-1; D is unclear. Germline loops: CDR1 MNHEY, CDR2 SVGAGI. Trimming shortened V by 8 bases and J by 3 bases, and 7 bases separated the two germline ends. This CDR3 has 11 residues. The CDR3 coding sequence is TGTGCCAGCGGCCTGGACACTGAAGCTTTCTTT. Amino acid sequence: CASGLDTEAFF.

The gene calls are TRBV7-8 and TRBJ1-2, with 8 bases aligning to TRBD1. V shed 5 bases, J shed 3 bases, and the junction held 11 bases outside the gene matches. The CDR3 has 16 residues. The V gene's germline CDR1 is SGHVS and CDR2 FQNEAQ. The CDR3: CASSTRTGRVDYGYTF. The CDR3 DNA is TGTGCCAGCAGCACAAGGACAGGGAGGGTGGACTATGGCTACACCTTC.

CDR3 nucleotide sequence: TGCAGCGGAGTACAGGGTGACTATGGCTACACCTTC. It specifies CSGVQGDYGYTF. The chain is built from TRBV29-1 and TRBJ1-2, with D possibly being TRBD1 (6 bases). The CDR3 is 12 residues long. CDR1 and CDR2 (germline): SQVTM, ANQGSEA. V lost 7 bases, J lost 3 bases, and 12 bases lay in between.